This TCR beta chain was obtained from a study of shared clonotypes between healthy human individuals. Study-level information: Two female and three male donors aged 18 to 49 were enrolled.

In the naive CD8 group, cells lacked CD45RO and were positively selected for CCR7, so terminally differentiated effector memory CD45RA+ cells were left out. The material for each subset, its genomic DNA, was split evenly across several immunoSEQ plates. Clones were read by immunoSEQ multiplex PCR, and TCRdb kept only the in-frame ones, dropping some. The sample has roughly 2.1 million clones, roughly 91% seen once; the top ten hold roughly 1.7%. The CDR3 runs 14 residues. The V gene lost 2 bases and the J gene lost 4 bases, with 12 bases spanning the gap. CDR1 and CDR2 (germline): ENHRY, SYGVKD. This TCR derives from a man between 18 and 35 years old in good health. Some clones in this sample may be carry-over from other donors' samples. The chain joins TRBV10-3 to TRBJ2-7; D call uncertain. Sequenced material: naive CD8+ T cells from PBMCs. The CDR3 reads CAISEGPVGYEQYF. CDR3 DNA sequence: TGTGCCATCAGTGAGGGCCCGGTAGGGTACGAGCAGTACTTC.